The entry below gives a single T cell receptor (beta chain) sequence along with its context. The time point: cycle 4 day 1 (C4D1), after 6 weeks of nivolumab. Each and every patient relapsed after autologous stem cell transplantation, and patients got differing brentuximab vedotin exposure. The sample is drawn from a study of PD-1 blockade in classical Hodgkin lymphoma. This CDR3 has 15 amino acids. Per germline, CDR1 SGDLS and CDR2 YYNGEE. Trimming removed 3 bases from V and 5 bases from J, with 17 bases in between. Method: immunoSEQ multiplex PCR; TCRdb's copy keeps in-frame clones and lacks some. The sample records over 85,000 clones, 85% to 95% being singletons.

Sequences were derived from peripheral blood mononuclear cells (PBMCs), sampled before the fourth cycle of nivolumab. The TCR sequence derives from a human donor with classical Hodgkin lymphoma. The chain has TRBV9 and TRBJ2-5, with D possibly matching TRBD1 (5 bases). CDR3 residues: CASSALQGQGETQYF. The CDR3 coding sequence is TGTGCCAGCAGCGCCCTGCAGGGCCAGGGCGAGACCCAGTACTTC.